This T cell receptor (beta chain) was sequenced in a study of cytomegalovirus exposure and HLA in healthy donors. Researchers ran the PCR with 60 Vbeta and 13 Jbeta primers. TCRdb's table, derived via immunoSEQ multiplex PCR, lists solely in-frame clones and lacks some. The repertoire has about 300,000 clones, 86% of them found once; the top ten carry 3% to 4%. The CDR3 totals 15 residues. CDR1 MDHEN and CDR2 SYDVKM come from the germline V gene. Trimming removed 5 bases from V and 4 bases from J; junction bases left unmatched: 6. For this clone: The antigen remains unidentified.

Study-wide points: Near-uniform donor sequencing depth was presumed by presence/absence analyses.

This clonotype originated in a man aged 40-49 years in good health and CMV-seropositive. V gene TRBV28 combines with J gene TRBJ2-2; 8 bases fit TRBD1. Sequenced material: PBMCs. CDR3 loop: CASSIDRGGTGELFF. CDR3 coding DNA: TGTGCCAGCAGTATTGACAGGGGAGGCACCGGGGAGCTGTTTTTT.